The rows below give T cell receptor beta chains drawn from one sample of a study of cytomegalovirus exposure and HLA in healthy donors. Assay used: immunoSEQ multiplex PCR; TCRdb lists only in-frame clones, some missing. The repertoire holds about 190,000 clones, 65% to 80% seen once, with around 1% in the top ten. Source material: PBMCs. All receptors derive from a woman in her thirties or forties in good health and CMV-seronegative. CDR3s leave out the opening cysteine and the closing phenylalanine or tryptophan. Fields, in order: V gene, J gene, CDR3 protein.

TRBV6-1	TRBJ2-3	ASSEPGGADTQY
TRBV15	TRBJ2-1	ATSSRTTNNEQF
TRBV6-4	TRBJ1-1	ASSASPGNTEAF
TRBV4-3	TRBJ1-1	ASSQDRGAEAF
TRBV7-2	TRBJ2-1	ASSTQRREMDEQF
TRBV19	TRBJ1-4	ASRPAGVHEKLF
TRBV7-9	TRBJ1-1	ASSLALAGTEAF
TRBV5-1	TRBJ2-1	ASSSQTSGSNEQF
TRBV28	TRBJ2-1	ATQRPGGSYNEQF
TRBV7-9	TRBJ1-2	SSRRSGQLYGYT
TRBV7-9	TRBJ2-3	ASSLRNGGDTQY
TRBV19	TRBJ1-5	ATFDGTDNQPQH
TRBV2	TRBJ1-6	ASSVGEDSPLH
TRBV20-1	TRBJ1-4	SAQGGQKLF
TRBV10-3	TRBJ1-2	AISESDSLTNYGYT
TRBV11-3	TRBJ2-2	ASSVYGAGTGELF
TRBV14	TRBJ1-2	ASSQTSPRGYGYT
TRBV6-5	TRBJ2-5	ASSYSYGGQETQY
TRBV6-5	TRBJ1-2	ASSYSRKGGNYGYT
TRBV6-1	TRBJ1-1	ASRATGGRTEAF
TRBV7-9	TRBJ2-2	ASSRTSGPNTGELF
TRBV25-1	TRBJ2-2	ASTGQGGTGELF
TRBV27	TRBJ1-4	ASGYRNEKLF
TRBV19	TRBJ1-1	ASSKGELNTEAF
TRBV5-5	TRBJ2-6	ASSPQAGSWANVLT
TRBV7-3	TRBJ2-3	ASSLRVAGADTQY
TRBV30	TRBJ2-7	ATGYSYEQY
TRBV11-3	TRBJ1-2	ASSRRFPPPNYGYT
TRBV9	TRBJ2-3	ASSVAGRPGDTQY
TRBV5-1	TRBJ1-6	ASSRYADRVNSPLH
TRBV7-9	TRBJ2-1	ASRLAGAENEQF
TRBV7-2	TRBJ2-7	ASSPRTGGDEQY
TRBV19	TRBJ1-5	ASSFGGNQPQH
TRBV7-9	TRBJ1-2	ASSLDGQGINYGYT
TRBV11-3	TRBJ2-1	ASSPLTSGKGEQF
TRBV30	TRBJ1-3	AWSFQGISGNTIY
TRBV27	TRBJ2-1	ASTLRGISYNEQF
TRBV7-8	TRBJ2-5	ASSFLPLAGGKETQY
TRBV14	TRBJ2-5	ASSQGSRGMYQETQY
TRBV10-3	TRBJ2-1	AIRPWLADDNEQF
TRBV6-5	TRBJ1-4	ASSYSRTGGGEKLF
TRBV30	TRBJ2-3	AWSVGTGDTDTQY
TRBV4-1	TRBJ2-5	ASSQRREGWGETQY
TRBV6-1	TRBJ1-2	ATAQGGHYGYT
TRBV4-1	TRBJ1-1	ASSREQWNTEAF
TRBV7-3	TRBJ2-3	ASSLLGQGVEY
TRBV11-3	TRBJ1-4	ASSSTRQGPNEKLF